This TCR beta chain came from a study of T-cell memory formation after mild COVID-19. Overall study: The two donors had largely donor-specific TCR clusters.

On this clonotype: Its specificity is not known.

From the 5' RACE reads, TCRdb called clonotypes with MiXCR, one entry per CDR3 protein. The table lists about 130,000 distinct CDR3 sequences, more than 15% of them singletons, with approximately 13% in the top ten. General study results and limits: Pre-infection memory held some responding clones, suggesting pre-existing cross-reactive T cells responded. Clones contracting day 15 to 85 were balanced CD4/CD8; later expanders leaned CD4+. Largely, contracting CD4+ clones fell within CM and EM, and contracting CD8+ clones within EMRA.

The CDR3 consists of 12 residues. The V and J ends lost 0 bases and 14 bases respectively, with 14 bases between them. Germline assignment: CDR1 SGHRS and CDR2 YFSETQ. The chain uses TRBV5-1 and TRBJ2-5, with D tentatively TRBD2 (6 bases). What was sequenced was PBMCs or a T cell subset sorted from them (not recorded which). This receptor was taken from an adult woman who had mild COVID-19 (a few samples of this study predate the infection). Cell type and time point are not known. The CDR3 protein is CASSLDSGVQYF. Written as DNA, the CDR3 is TGCGCCAGCAGCTTGGATTCGGGGGTTCAATACTTC.